The rows below give T cell receptor beta chains drawn from one sample of a study of T cells in Graves' hyperthyroidism and ophthalmopathy. TCRdb re-derived calls from the multiplex PCR reads in MiXCR, one entry per CDR3 protein. The table shows some 140,000 distinct CDR3 sequences, with over 20% occurring only once. Sequencing input: blood. These receptors all come from a woman between 45 and 65 years old with Graves' hyperthyroidism that later progressed to Graves' ophthalmopathy. Each CDR3 is given with its conserved first and last residue. Each record gives: J gene, D gene, clone size, CDR3 length, V gene, CDR3 DNA, CDR3 protein. D genes are given only for firm matches. Clone size is given for some rows only: seen once, a few or many times, or a class if the clone is expanded.

j_gene: TRBJ2-7
d_gene: TRBD2
abundance: -
len: 14
v_gene: TRBV30
CDR3nt: TGTGCCTGGAGGGTAGCGGGGGGGCCGGCCGAGCAGTACTTC
CDR3aa: CAWRVAGGPAEQYF

j_gene: TRBJ1-5
d_gene: TRBD1
abundance: once
len: 17
v_gene: TRBV28
CDR3nt: TGTGCCAGCAGTTCTCTCGGGACAGGGAATAGCAATCAGCCCCAGCATTTT
CDR3aa: CASSSLGTGNSNQPQHF

j_gene: TRBJ2-5
d_gene: TRBD2
abundance: many
len: 15
v_gene: TRBV9
CDR3nt: TGTGCCAGCAGCGTAGCACTAGCGGGAGGAGAGACCCAGTACTTC
CDR3aa: CASSVALAGGETQYF

j_gene: TRBJ2-3
d_gene: -
abundance: many
len: 15
v_gene: TRBV20-1
CDR3nt: TGCAGTGCTAGTCTACCCGGTGGGGTCCCAGATACGCAGTATTTT
CDR3aa: CSASLPGGVPDTQYF

j_gene: TRBJ2-2
d_gene: -
abundance: many
len: 16
v_gene: TRBV6-2/TRBV6-3
CDR3nt: TGTGCCAGCAGCATTCGACAAGTCGTAGTTGTGGGGGAGCTGTTTTTT
CDR3aa: CASSIRQVVVVGELFF

j_gene: TRBJ2-2
d_gene: TRBD1
abundance: few
len: 16
v_gene: TRBV24-1
CDR3nt: TGTGCCACCAGTGATTTGAGAGACAGGGGCACCGGGGAGCTGTTTTTT
CDR3aa: CATSDLRDRGTGELFF

j_gene: TRBJ2-7
d_gene: -
abundance: once
len: 16
v_gene: TRBV6-1
CDR3nt: TGTGCCAGCAGCCAAGATAAGGGGGAGCCCACCTACGAGCAGTACTTC
CDR3aa: CASSQDKGEPTYEQYF

j_gene: TRBJ1-6
d_gene: -
abundance: few
len: 16
v_gene: TRBV6-5
CDR3nt: TGTGCCAGCAGTTACTCGTACAGCTCCTATAATTCACCCCTCCACTTT
CDR3aa: CASSYSYSSYNSPLHF

j_gene: TRBJ1-5
d_gene: -
abundance: -
len: 14
v_gene: TRBV6-2/TRBV6-3
CDR3nt: TGTGCCAGCAGCGAGCAGGGTTCGCATCAGCCCCAGCATTTT
CDR3aa: CASSEQGSHQPQHF

j_gene: TRBJ2-1
d_gene: TRBD2
abundance: once
len: 13
v_gene: TRBV20-1
CDR3nt: TGCAGTGCTAGTAGCGGGAGGGCGAATGAGCAGTTCTTC
CDR3aa: CSASSGRANEQFF

j_gene: TRBJ2-7
d_gene: -
abundance: few
len: 12
v_gene: TRBV5-8
CDR3nt: TGTGCCAGCAGCTCCCTTACCTACGAGCAGTACTTC
CDR3aa: CASSSLTYEQYF

j_gene: TRBJ2-4
d_gene: -
abundance: many
len: 13
v_gene: TRBV24-1
CDR3nt: TGTGCCACCAGTGACCAACAACTTGCCATTCAGTACTTC
CDR3aa: CATSDQQLAIQYF

j_gene: TRBJ1-5
d_gene: -
abundance: many
len: 17
v_gene: TRBV27
CDR3nt: TGTGCCAGCCTTCCCCCCCCCCCTTCACACGGCGGGGAGCCCCAGCATTTT
CDR3aa: CASLPPPPSHGGEPQHF

j_gene: TRBJ2-1
d_gene: TRBD2
abundance: -
len: 18
v_gene: TRBV3-1
CDR3nt: TGTGCCAGCAGCCAAAGGGTGTCGGGAGGGGAGTACAAGCCTGAGCAGTTCTTC
CDR3aa: CASSQRVSGGEYKPEQFF

j_gene: TRBJ2-7
d_gene: TRBD1
abundance: many
len: 13
v_gene: TRBV29-1
CDR3nt: TGCAGCGTTCTCGGACAGGGGTTACACGAGCAGTACTTC
CDR3aa: CSVLGQGLHEQYF

j_gene: TRBJ2-3
d_gene: -
abundance: many
len: 13
v_gene: TRBV7-6
CDR3nt: TGTGCCAGCAGCTCGGCAGGCACAGATACGCAGTATTTT
CDR3aa: CASSSAGTDTQYF

j_gene: TRBJ1-1
d_gene: -
abundance: -
len: 15
v_gene: TRBV28
CDR3nt: TGTGCCAGCAGTTTAGTTCGACTTATGAACACTGAAGCTTTCTTT
CDR3aa: CASSLVRLMNTEAFF

j_gene: TRBJ2-7
d_gene: -
abundance: -
len: 12
v_gene: TRBV29-1
CDR3nt: TGCAGCGTTGGTGGCAGGGGTAACGAGCAGTACTTC
CDR3aa: CSVGGRGNEQYF

j_gene: TRBJ2-2
d_gene: -
abundance: many
len: 13
v_gene: TRBV7-3
CDR3nt: TGTGCCAGCAGCCGAGGGGGCACCGGGGAGCTGTTTTTT
CDR3aa: CASSRGGTGELFF

j_gene: TRBJ1-1
d_gene: -
abundance: many
len: 12
v_gene: TRBV20-1
CDR3nt: TGCAGTGCTAGGTCGGAGGCCTTTGAAGCTTTCTTT
CDR3aa: CSARSEAFEAFF

j_gene: TRBJ2-1
d_gene: TRBD2
abundance: few
len: 14
v_gene: TRBV6-2/TRBV6-3
CDR3nt: TGTGCCAGCAGTCCTGGACTAGCGGGAGCCGAGCAGTTCTTC
CDR3aa: CASSPGLAGAEQFF

j_gene: TRBJ1-4
d_gene: -
abundance: few
len: 16
v_gene: TRBV4-1
CDR3nt: TGCGCCAGCAGCCACACCCCGGGGGGGGAGGCTGAAAAACTGTTTTTT
CDR3aa: CASSHTPGGEAEKLFF

j_gene: TRBJ2-7
d_gene: TRBD2
abundance: -
len: 14
v_gene: TRBV5-1
CDR3nt: TGCGCCAGCAGCACTAGCGGGAGGGAAAGGGAGCAGTACTTC
CDR3aa: CASSTSGREREQYF

j_gene: TRBJ2-5
d_gene: TRBD1
abundance: few
len: 19
v_gene: TRBV5-6
CDR3nt: TGTGCCAGCAGATCACAGGGGGCCAGCGTCCTCCCGCTCGAAGAGACCCAGTACTTC
CDR3aa: CASRSQGASVLPLEETQYF

j_gene: TRBJ2-4
d_gene: -
abundance: many
len: 17
v_gene: TRBV12-3/TRBV12-4
CDR3nt: TGTGCCAGCAGCGACAACGCGGGACGGCGAGCCAAAAACATTCAGTACTTC
CDR3aa: CASSDNAGRRAKNIQYF

j_gene: TRBJ2-7
d_gene: -
abundance: few
len: 15
v_gene: TRBV19
CDR3nt: TGTGCCAGTAGTTTCGGAGCGGCCCGGACACACGAGCAGTACTTC
CDR3aa: CASSFGAARTHEQYF

j_gene: TRBJ2-4
d_gene: TRBD1
abundance: -
len: 18
v_gene: TRBV5-5
CDR3nt: TGTGCCAGCAGCCCCGCCGGGACAGGGTCTCTAGCCAAAAACATTCAGTACTTC
CDR3aa: CASSPAGTGSLAKNIQYF

j_gene: TRBJ2-1
d_gene: -
abundance: medium-sized
len: 14
v_gene: TRBV3-1
CDR3nt: TGTGCCAGCAGCCAAGATGGACTCACGCATGAGCAGTTCTTC
CDR3aa: CASSQDGLTHEQFF

j_gene: TRBJ2-1
d_gene: -
abundance: -
len: 15
v_gene: TRBV11-2
CDR3nt: TGTGCCAGCAGCTTAGCGGGGGCGGGGATGAATGAGCAGTTCTTC
CDR3aa: CASSLAGAGMNEQFF

j_gene: TRBJ2-3
d_gene: -
abundance: -
len: 16
v_gene: TRBV19
CDR3nt: TGTGCCAGTAGACGGAGGGGCGATTACTCAACAGATACGCAGTATTTT
CDR3aa: CASRRRGDYSTDTQYF

j_gene: TRBJ2-7
d_gene: TRBD1
abundance: -
len: 13
v_gene: TRBV9
CDR3nt: TGTGCCAGCAGCGTGACAGGGGGTAGTGAGCAGTACTTC
CDR3aa: CASSVTGGSEQYF

j_gene: TRBJ2-3
d_gene: -
abundance: -
len: 11
v_gene: TRBV20-1
CDR3nt: TGCAGTGCAGGCCCGGATAGAGAGCAGTATTTT
CDR3aa: CSAGPDREQYF

j_gene: TRBJ2-3
d_gene: -
abundance: few
len: 17
v_gene: TRBV7-2
CDR3nt: TGTGCCAGCAGCTTAGTTGGTCGCGGGAAGGTTACAGATACGCAGTATTTT
CDR3aa: CASSLVGRGKVTDTQYF

j_gene: TRBJ2-1
d_gene: TRBD2
abundance: many
len: 16
v_gene: TRBV6-1
CDR3nt: TGTGCCAGCAGTTTGGGACTAGCGGGAGTTTTGAATGAGCAGTTCTTC
CDR3aa: CASSLGLAGVLNEQFF

j_gene: TRBJ2-3
d_gene: -
abundance: many
len: 13
v_gene: TRBV20-1
CDR3nt: TGCAGTGCTTCGGACAGCCTCACAGATACGCAGTATTTT
CDR3aa: CSASDSLTDTQYF

j_gene: TRBJ2-7
d_gene: -
abundance: -
len: 14
v_gene: TRBV20-1
CDR3nt: TGCAGTGCTAAAGACCAGAAACAGCCCTACGAGCAGTACTTC
CDR3aa: CSAKDQKQPYEQYF

j_gene: TRBJ1-1
d_gene: -
abundance: many
len: 12
v_gene: TRBV7-8
CDR3nt: TGTGCCAGCAGCGTTTCCCTGAGGAGAGCTTTCTTT
CDR3aa: CASSVSLRRAFF

j_gene: TRBJ2-5
d_gene: TRBD2
abundance: -
len: 17
v_gene: TRBV5-1
CDR3nt: TGCGCCAGCAGCTTGGTCGGTAGCGGGAGGTCGGGGGAGACCCAGTACTTC
CDR3aa: CASSLVGSGRSGETQYF

j_gene: TRBJ1-4
d_gene: -
abundance: -
len: 15
v_gene: TRBV19
CDR3nt: TGTGCCAGTAAGGGCCGGGGAACGACTAATGAAAAACTGTTTTTT
CDR3aa: CASKGRGTTNEKLFF

j_gene: TRBJ1-5
d_gene: -
abundance: few
len: 13
v_gene: TRBV7-9
CDR3nt: TGTGCCAGCAGCTTAGATGGGGGATCGCCCCAGCATTTT
CDR3aa: CASSLDGGSPQHF

j_gene: TRBJ1-1
d_gene: -
abundance: many
len: 13
v_gene: TRBV5-6
CDR3nt: TGTGCCAGCAGCTTGGCCCTAGTCACTGAAGCTTTCTTT
CDR3aa: CASSLALVTEAFF

j_gene: TRBJ1-1
d_gene: TRBD1
abundance: many
len: 14
v_gene: TRBV18
CDR3nt: TGTGCCAGCTCCCAGGGGGGTACGGGCACTGAAGCTTTCTTT
CDR3aa: CASSQGGTGTEAFF

j_gene: TRBJ2-5
d_gene: -
abundance: many
len: 12
v_gene: TRBV28
CDR3nt: TGTGCCAGCGAGGGGGGAGAAGAGACCCAGTACTTC
CDR3aa: CASEGGEETQYF

j_gene: TRBJ2-7
d_gene: -
abundance: -
len: 13
v_gene: TRBV5-1
CDR3nt: TGCGCCAGCAGGGCCCGGATTTATGACGAGCAGTACTTC
CDR3aa: CASRARIYDEQYF

j_gene: TRBJ2-1
d_gene: -
abundance: few
len: 16
v_gene: TRBV29-1
CDR3nt: TGCAGCGTCTCCACAGGGTGGGGTATTGCGGCCAATGAGCAGTTCTTC
CDR3aa: CSVSTGWGIAANEQFF

j_gene: TRBJ2-7
d_gene: -
abundance: many
len: 13
v_gene: TRBV28
CDR3nt: TGTGCCAGCAGCAATGGGCCGCTACGCGAGCAGTACTTC
CDR3aa: CASSNGPLREQYF

j_gene: TRBJ1-2
d_gene: TRBD1
abundance: many
len: 14
v_gene: TRBV2
CDR3nt: TGTGCCAGCAGTGTGGGACAGGGGGCTCGGGGCTACACCTTC
CDR3aa: CASSVGQGARGYTF

j_gene: TRBJ1-2
d_gene: TRBD1
abundance: -
len: 15
v_gene: TRBV12-3/TRBV12-4
CDR3nt: TGTGCCAGCAGTCTGATACAGGGGAGGGACTATGGCTACACCTTC
CDR3aa: CASSLIQGRDYGYTF

j_gene: TRBJ2-7
d_gene: -
abundance: many
len: 15
v_gene: TRBV5-1
CDR3nt: TGCGCCAGCAGCTTGTTAGGCGGCGACTCCTACGAGCAGTACTTC
CDR3aa: CASSLLGGDSYEQYF

j_gene: TRBJ2-3
d_gene: -
abundance: many
len: 12
v_gene: TRBV30
CDR3nt: TGTGCCTGGATGACCGAGCCTGGGGCGCAGTATTTT
CDR3aa: CAWMTEPGAQYF

j_gene: TRBJ2-3
d_gene: TRBD2
abundance: many
len: 15
v_gene: TRBV7-3
CDR3nt: TGTGCCAGCAGCCGCGGGAGTCTCCCACCAGATACGCAGTATTTT
CDR3aa: CASSRGSLPPDTQYF

j_gene: TRBJ2-3
d_gene: -
abundance: -
len: 14
v_gene: TRBV7-9
CDR3nt: TGTGCCAGCTCTGAGTGGGGGAGCACAGATACGCAGTATTTT
CDR3aa: CASSEWGSTDTQYF

j_gene: TRBJ2-3
d_gene: -
abundance: many
len: 13
v_gene: TRBV6-1
CDR3nt: TGTGCCAGCAGTCAATTAAACACAGATACGCAGTATTTT
CDR3aa: CASSQLNTDTQYF

j_gene: TRBJ2-1
d_gene: TRBD1
abundance: many
len: 15
v_gene: TRBV24-1
CDR3nt: TGTGCCACCAGTCAACGGGACAGGGCAATTGATGAGCAGTTCTTC
CDR3aa: CATSQRDRAIDEQFF

j_gene: TRBJ1-1
d_gene: -
abundance: -
len: 15
v_gene: TRBV11-2
CDR3nt: TGTGCCAGCAGCTTAGTGGGGCGGGGCGCCACTGAAGCTTTCTTT
CDR3aa: CASSLVGRGATEAFF